The 4 T cell receptor beta chains below all came from one sample that was sequenced in a study of blood T cell repertoires in COVID-19. The method was immunoSEQ multiplex PCR; TCRdb's version includes in-frame clones alone and lacks a portion of them. The sample gives 100,000 to 150,000 clones, 88% of which show up once; roughly 1.4% is in the top ten. The sample taken for sequencing was peripheral blood. The source is a human donor in a cohort sampled during active COVID-19.

The gene calls are TRBV6-5 and TRBJ2-7; D is ambiguous. With 7 bases removed from V and 5 bases from J, the gap between germline ends came to 18 bases. Germline V gives CDR1 MNHEY, CDR2 SVGAGI. The length of the CDR3 is 14 residues. The CDR3 loop is CASNPRRHYHEQYF. The CDR3 nucleotides are TGTGCCAGCAACCCCAGACGGCACTACCACGAGCAGTACTTC.

This clone appeared once. The chain couples TRBV6-5 to TRBJ2-1, with a tentative D call TRBD1 (6 bases). CDR3 length: 14 amino acids. The germline CDR1 and CDR2 sequences are MNHEY and SVGAGI. Trimming left V 6 bases short and J 6 bases short, with 15 bases between. The CDR3 here is CASRTNRDTNEQFF. The CDR3, as DNA: TGTGCCAGCAGAACAAACCGGGACACCAATGAGCAGTTCTTC.

The rearrangement uses TRBV11-3 and TRBJ2-5; 8 bases line up with TRBD2. Germline trimming cut 5 bases from V and 5 bases from J; bases unmatched to any gene: 7. Germline V gene data show CDR1 as SGHNT and CDR2 as YENEEA. The CDR3 is 14 amino acids. The CDR3 bases are TGTGCCAGCAGCCCCAGCGGGAGATCGGAGACCCAGTACTTC. Translated, it gives CASSPSGRSETQYF. Filled out from reference TRBV11-3 and TRBJ2-5, the complete variable domain reads EAGVVQSPRYKIIEKKQPVAFWCNPISGHNTLYWYLQNLGQGPELLIRYENEEAVDDSQLPKDRFSAERLKGVDSTLKIQPAELGDSAVYLCASSPSGRSETQYFGPGTRLLVL.

The V call is TRBV19, the J call TRBJ2-1, with TRBD2 matching over 7 bases. CDR3 length equals 16 residues. V shed 5 bases, J shed 0 bases, and the junction held 7 bases outside the gene matches. Germline CDR1 and CDR2: LNHDA and SQIVND (reference sequence). Here the CDR3 reads CASSVASGLSYNEQFF. The DNA for the CDR3 is TGTGCCAGTAGTGTAGCTAGCGGCCTCTCCTACAATGAGCAGTTCTTC. The variable domain in full, with the rest retrieved from reference TRBV19 and TRBJ2-1, is DGGITQSPKYLFRKEGQNVTLSCEQNLNHDAMYWYRQDPGQGLRLIYYSQIVNDFQKGDIAEGYSVSREKKESFPLTVTSAQKNPTAFYLCASSVASGLSYNEQFFGPGTRLTVL.